Below are 30 T cell receptor beta chains sequenced from a single sample in a study of cytomegalovirus exposure and HLA in healthy donors. With 60 Vbeta and 13 Jbeta primers, the PCR was carried out. Measured with immunoSEQ multiplex PCR; TCRdb has only the in-frame clones, and not every one. Here the sample spans under 85,000 clones, about 74% being singletons. Source material: PBMCs. These receptor sequences come from a woman in her twenties or thirties in good health and CMV-seropositive.

The rearrangement links TRBV6-1 to TRBJ2-7, with a possible D match to TRBD2 (6 bases). The CDR3 runs 14 residues. Trimming stripped 4 bases from V and 2 bases from J, with 12 bases between. Looked up from germline, CDR1 is MNHNS and CDR2 is SASEGT. The CDR3 is CASSAGGITYEQYF. The CDR3 DNA is TGTGCCAGCAGTGCAGGAGGGATCACCTACGAGCAGTACTTC.

This clone has only a few counts. The rearrangement links TRBV4-2 to TRBJ2-1; 11 nucleotides agree with TRBD2. Per the germline V gene, CDR1 is LGHNA and CDR2 is YNFKEQ. The CDR3 extends over 15 amino acids. The V segment lost 4 bases and the J segment 5 bases; nucleotides outside the gene matches: 4. The chain's CDR3 is CASSRLAGPDNEQFF. For the CDR3, the DNA is TGTGCCAGCAGCCGACTAGCGGGACCGGACAATGAGCAGTTCTTC.

This clone has just a few counts. Other DNA sequences in this specimen translate into the identical CDR3. This chain's CDR3 is CASSLGQNTGELFF. CDR3 DNA: TGCGCCAGCAGCTTGGGACAGAACACCGGGGAGCTGTTTTTT. This rearrangement joins TRBV5-1 to TRBJ2-2; D gene ambiguous. Germline V gene sequence: CDR1 SGHRS, CDR2 YFSETQ. V was trimmed by 0 bases and J by 1 base, leaving 4 bases between them. The CDR3 contains 14 residues.

This chain joins TRBV6-1 and TRBJ2-7, with TRBD2 matching 10 bases. V was pared by 8 bases and J by 3 bases, with 7 bases of the junction left unmatched. The CDR3 is 14 residues long. The germline gives CDR1 MNHNS, CDR2 SASEGT. The CDR3 coding sequence is TGTGCCAGCTCGTCCGGGACTAGCGTCTACGAGCAGTACTTC. It yields the protein CASSSGTSVYEQYF.

The genes are TRBV15 and TRBJ1-5; D uncertain. The CDR3 sequence is 13 residues long. CDR1 LNHNV and CDR2 YYDKDF come from the germline V gene (reference sequence). V gave up 0 bases and J gave up 4 bases, with 4 bases separating them. The CDR3 nucleotides are TGTGCCACCAGCAGAGAAGCTAATCAGCCCCAGCATTTT. It specifies CATSREANQPQHF.

The CDR3 is CASSAQGPYEQYF. For the CDR3, the DNA is TGTGCCAGTAGTGCGCAGGGCCCCTACGAGCAGTACTTC. V and J are TRBV19 and TRBJ2-7, with TRBD1 as a possible D gene (5 bases). The germline V and J ends were trimmed by 5 bases and 2 bases, with 10 bases remaining between them. The length of the CDR3 is 13 residues. Germline CDR1 and CDR2: LNHDA and SQIVND (reference sequence). The full variable domain, completed using reference TRBV19 and TRBJ2-7, is DGGITQSPKYLFRKEGQNVTLSCEQNLNHDAMYWYRQDPGQGLRLIYYSQIVNDFQKGDIAEGYSVSREKKESFPLTVTSAQKNPTAFYLCASSAQGPYEQYFGPGTRLTVT.

The CDR3 sequence: CASSQEGTDFPYEQYF. CDR3 bases: TGTGCCAGCAGCCAGGAGGGGACAGATTTTCCCTACGAGCAGTACTTC. The rearrangement uses TRBV4-2 and TRBJ2-7; possible D gene TRBD1, 7 bases. Between the trimmed V and J ends, which lost 3 bases and 2 bases, there was a span of 17 bases. The CDR3 has 16 residues. The germline CDR1 and CDR2 sequences are LGHNA and YNFKEQ.

J is TRBJ2-7 and V is TRBV6-5; D uncertain. Trimming took off 2 bases at V and 1 base at J, with 12 bases between the two ends. Germline CDR1 and CDR2: MNHEY and SVGAGI. The CDR3 spans 15 residues. CDR3 DNA sequence: TGTGCCAGCAGTTACCGGCCTAGTCGTTCCTACGAGCAGTACTTC. Its protein product is CASSYRPSRSYEQYF.

This clone has a handful of counts. The rearrangement joins TRBV2 to TRBJ1-1; a possible D gene is TRBD1 (5 bases). CDR1 is SNHLY, CDR2 FYNNEI, per germline. With 4 bases removed from V and 5 bases from J, the gap between germline ends came to 17 bases. This CDR3 contains 15 residues. CDR3 bases: TGTGCCAGCAGTGGATTTAATAGGGGAGGGACTGAAGCTTTCTTT. It translates to CASSGFNRGGTEAFF.

V gene TRBV9 combines with J gene TRBJ2-5; the D gene is possibly TRBD1 (6 bases). This CDR3 contains 16 residues. Between the trimmed V and J ends, which lost 2 bases and 2 bases, there was a span of 16 bases. Germline V CDR1 and CDR2: SGDLS, YYNGEE. CDR3 coding DNA: TGTGCCAGCAGCGTGTCAGGGGTGGGGGAACAAGAGACCCAGTACTTC. Translating it yields CASSVSGVGEQETQYF.

The rearrangement joins TRBV13 to TRBJ2-3, with D possibly matching TRBD1 (5 bases). The CDR3 extends over 13 amino acids. Trimming removed 6 bases at V and 3 bases at J, with 10 bases between. Per germline, CDR1 PRHDT and CDR2 FYEKMQ (reference sequence). The CDR3 DNA reads as TGTGCCAGCAGACCACGACAGACAGATACGCAGTATTTT. Translation gives CASRPRQTDTQYF.

This rearrangement joins TRBV29-1 to TRBJ1-5; 7 bases map to TRBD1. The CDR3 spans 14 residues. The germline V gene has CDR1 SQVTM and CDR2 ANQGSEA. With V trimmed by 5 bases and J by 6 bases, 10 bases remained unmatched. The CDR3 here is CSVSQGSGSQPQHF. As DNA, the CDR3 is TGCAGCGTTTCACAGGGGTCCGGAAGTCAGCCCCAGCATTTT.

This chain's CDR3 is CASSSEGGREQYF. In nucleotides, the CDR3 is TGTGCCAGCAGCTCAGAGGGAGGGCGCGAGCAGTACTTC. The chain carries TRBV7-2 and TRBJ2-7; 7 nucleotides align to TRBD2. With 4 bases clipped from V and 6 bases from J, the junction kept 6 bases outside the gene matches. Germline assignment: CDR1 SGHTA and CDR2 FQGNSA. The CDR3 runs 13 residues.

This clone was observed once. The chain is built from TRBV7-2 and TRBJ2-7, with D unclear. This CDR3 is built from 12 residues. Germline values: CDR1 SGHTA, CDR2 FQGNSA. V was cut by 5 bases and J by 4 bases, with 9 bases left in between. The CDR3 region has the DNA TGTGCCAGCAGCCCCTCCTTTTACGAGCAGTACTTC. It specifies CASSPSFYEQYF.

J is TRBJ1-2 and V is TRBV4-3, with no clear D. CDR1 is LGHNA, CDR2 YSLEER, per germline. The CDR3 contains 14 residues. V lost 2 bases and J 5 bases, leaving 12 bases between the germline ends. Written as DNA, the CDR3 is TGCGCCAGCAGCCAACTGGTCAGCGATTATGGCTACACCTTC. It yields the protein CASSQLVSDYGYTF.

This clone was detected only a few times. Additional DNA sequences in this sample encode the identical CDR3. The chain has TRBV15 and TRBJ1-2; D gene uncertain. CDR1 is LNHNV, CDR2 YYDKDF, per germline (reference sequence). V lost 0 bases and J lost 4, with 12 bases in between. The CDR3 sequence is 15 residues long. CDR3 nucleotides: TGTGCCACCAGCAGAGAGAGGGAGCCCTTCTATGGCTACACCTTC. Residues: CATSREREPFYGYTF.

The CDR3 DNA is TGCGCCAGCAGGGGACTGCTTAACACTGAAGCTTTCTTT. It is translated as CASRGLLNTEAFF. The chain has TRBV10-2 and TRBJ1-1, with D possibly being TRBD1 (5 bases). Trimming took off 6 bases at V and 2 bases at J, with 10 bases between the two ends. The germline V gene encodes CDR1 WSHSY and CDR2 SAAADI. The CDR3 runs 13 residues.

This chain joins TRBV28 and TRBJ2-7, with 9 bases aligning to TRBD2. CDR1 and CDR2 (germline): MDHEN, SYDVKM. The CDR3 contains 13 residues. V lost 9 bases to trimming and J lost 3 bases; unmatched junction nucleotides: 6. DNA of the CDR3: TGTGCCAGTAACCGACTAGCGGTCTACGAGCAGTACTTC. Its protein is CASNRLAVYEQYF.

The V gene is TRBV15, the J gene TRBJ1-1; D may be TRBD1 (5 bases). V dropped 1 base and J dropped 4 bases, with 10 bases sitting between them. CDR1 is LNHNV and CDR2 is YYDKDF in the germline V gene (reference sequence). This CDR3 spans 14 amino acids. The CDR3 bases are TGTGCCACCAGCAGAGGGGCGGGGGGCACTGAAGCTTTCTTT. It translates to CATSRGAGGTEAFF.

This clone was observed a few times. The genes are TRBV7-2 and TRBJ2-3; no clear D gene. The CDR3 runs 11 residues. In germline, CDR1 is SGHTA, CDR2 FQGNSA. V was pared by 5 bases and J by 3 bases, with 3 bases between. In DNA form, the CDR3 reads TGTGCCAGCAGCCTGACAGATACGCAGTATTTT. Translated: CASSLTDTQYF.

The rearrangement joins TRBV5-1 to TRBJ2-7, with 9 nucleotides matching TRBD2. The CDR3 contains 14 residues. Germline loops: CDR1 SGHRS, CDR2 YFSETQ. V trimming: 4 bases; J trimming: 7 bases; junction bases outside the gene matches: 9. The CDR3 bases are TGCGCCAGCAGCATCTTAGCGGGAGATGGGGAGCAGTACTTC. Translated, it gives CASSILAGDGEQYF.

On this clone itself: The same CDR3 can be traced to other DNA sequences in this sample. This chain joins TRBV5-1 and TRBJ1-2; 8 nucleotides align to TRBD1. The length of the CDR3 is 13 residues. Losses at the gene ends were 3 bases for V and 5 bases for J; bases not matched to a gene: 3. Germline assignment: CDR1 SGHRS and CDR2 YFSETQ. The DNA of the CDR3 is TGCGCCAGCAGCTCGACAGGGGATTATGGCTACACCTTC. Translated: CASSSTGDYGYTF.

V and J are TRBV30 and TRBJ2-5, with 7 bases matching TRBD1. V dropped 5 bases and J dropped 1; count of bases not matched to a gene: 13. There are 16 residues in the CDR3. The germline V gene has CDR1 GTSNPN and CDR2 SVGIG (reference sequence). Written as DNA, the CDR3 is TGTGCCTGGTCGCGGCTCGGGACAGTCTCCCAAGAGACCCAGTACTTC. Translated: CAWSRLGTVSQETQYF. Filled out from reference TRBV30 and TRBJ2-5, the complete variable domain reads SQTIHQWPATLVQPVGSPLSLECTVEGTSNPNLYWYRQAAGRGLQLLFYSVGIGQISSEVPQNLSASRPQDRQFILSSKKLLLSDSGFYLCAWSRLGTVSQETQYFGPGTRLLVL.

The rearrangement links TRBV6-5 to TRBJ2-5, with D maybe TRBD2 (6 bases). The CDR3 loop spans 15 amino acids. V was pared by 7 bases and J by 2 bases, with 17 bases between. CDR1 is MNHEY and CDR2 is SVGAGI in the germline V gene. CDR3 loop: CASTQGQGLQETQYF. CDR3 bases: TGTGCCAGCACCCAAGGCCAGGGACTGCAAGAGACCCAGTACTTC.

The chain couples TRBV28 to TRBJ1-2; D is undetermined. V was pared by 3 bases and J by 4 bases, with 12 bases between. The CDR3 is 14 residues long. Germline assignment: CDR1 MDHEN and CDR2 SYDVKM. CDR3 sequence (DNA): TGTGCCAGCAGTTTCGGTCAGGTTGGCTATGGCTACACCTTC. Protein sequence: CASSFGQVGYGYTF.

The chain is built from TRBV30 and TRBJ2-1, with 10 bases that match TRBD2. CDR1 is GTSNPN and CDR2 is SVGIG in the germline V gene (reference sequence). The CDR3 is 14 residues long. V dropped 4 bases and J dropped 3; count of bases not matched to a gene: 3. CDR3 sequence (DNA): TGTGCCTGGAAACTAGCGGGATTCTACAATGAGCAGTTCTTC. Translation gives CAWKLAGFYNEQFF.

The V and J genes are TRBV6-5 and TRBJ2-1; no reliable D call. CDR3 length: 16 amino acids. Germline CDR1 and CDR2: MNHEY and SVGAGI. V was pared by 2 bases and J by 4 bases, with 15 bases between. CDR3 sequence reads: CASSYRLTNGYNEQFF. CDR3 nucleotides: TGTGCCAGCAGTTACAGACTTACGAACGGGTACAATGAGCAGTTCTTC.

This clone was counted between two and nine times. This chain links TRBV7-9 with TRBJ1-1, with D maybe TRBD1 (6 bases). The V gene lost 1 base and the J gene lost 5 bases, with 14 bases spanning the gap. Germline V gene sequence: CDR1 SEHNR, CDR2 FQNEAQ (reference sequence). This CDR3 has 15 residues. The DNA for the CDR3 is TGTGCCAGCAGCTTAGAGGCAGGGGCTAGGACTGAAGCTTTCTTT. As protein: CASSLEAGARTEAFF.

The gene calls are TRBV6-6 and TRBJ1-1; a possible D gene is TRBD1 (5 bases). With 6 bases removed from V and 7 bases from J, the gap between germline ends came to 15 bases. The CDR3 runs 13 residues. Germline V gene lookup returns CDR1 MNHNY and CDR2 SVGAGI (reference sequence). CDR3 nucleotide sequence: TGTGCCAGCAGACCCAGGGTGGGAATTGAAGCTTTCTTT. It codes for CASRPRVGIEAFF.

The chain carries TRBV29-1 and TRBJ2-7, with D possibly matching TRBD1 (5 bases). Germline assignment: CDR1 SQVTM and CDR2 ANQGSEA. Trimming shortened V by 3 bases and J by 4 bases, and 10 bases separated the two germline ends. The CDR3 runs to 12 residues. The CDR3 DNA follows: TGCAGCGTTGAGACAGAGCTGTACGAGCAGTACTTC. This gives the protein CSVETELYEQYF.